This T cell receptor (beta chain) derives from a study of cytomegalovirus exposure and HLA in healthy donors. Study-wide points: Analyses of presence and absence presupposed an approximately uniform sequencing depth across donors.

V lost 0 bases and J 7 bases, leaving 15 bases between the germline ends. The CDR3 totals 15 residues. CDR1 is LGHNA and CDR2 is YNFKEQ in the germline V gene. Primers included in the PCR were 60 Vbeta and 13 Jbeta primers. Repertoires were generated with immunoSEQ multiplex PCR, while TCRdb's copy carries only in-frame clones and drops some. The top ten hold 4% to 5.5% of the sample, which has approximately 150,000 clones, around 63% seen once. Remarks on this clone: The antigen remains unidentified.

The sample was PBMCs. The sequence was collected from a young woman in good health and CMV-seropositive. This sequence joins TRBV4-2 and TRBJ1-2, with D perhaps matching TRBD1 (5 bases). CDR3 loop: CASSQEWLGASGYTF. CDR3 DNA: TGTGCCAGCAGCCAAGAATGGTTAGGGGCGAGTGGCTACACCTTC.